The 24 T cell receptor beta chains in this list originate from one sample, sequenced in a study of fetal regulatory T cell absence and autoimmunity. The assay was immunoSEQ multiplex PCR, and TCRdb's table has in-frame clones only and misses some. Here the sample spans 95,000 to 100,000 clones, 60% to 80% being singletons. Sequencing was carried out using pancreas tissue. These receptors originate from a male donor with IPEX syndrome.

The chain has TRBV10-1 and TRBJ1-1; D might be TRBD1 (5 bases). The CDR3 totals 14 residues. Between the trimmed V and J ends, which lost 4 bases and 3 bases, there was a span of 12 bases. Germline assignment: CDR1 WNHNN and CDR2 SYGVQD (reference sequence). The CDR3 region is CASSAGQRDTEAFF. CDR3 coding DNA: TGCGCCAGCAGTGCCGGACAACGGGACACTGAAGCTTTCTTT.

CDR3 nucleotide sequence: TGTGCCAGCAGCTCGGGACTAGCGGGAGTAGATACGCAGTATTTT. It codes for CASSSGLAGVDTQYF. The rearrangement uses TRBV7-2 and TRBJ2-3; TRBD2 agrees at 14 bases. Looked up from germline, CDR1 is SGHTA and CDR2 is FQGNSA. With 4 bases clipped from V and 5 bases from J, the junction kept 2 bases outside the gene matches. This CDR3 comprises 15 residues.

The sample holds a few counts of this clone. CDR3 region: CASSPLPDTGYNYGYTF. The DNA of the CDR3 is TGTGCCAGCAGCCCTCTCCCCGACACAGGGTATAACTATGGCTACACCTTC. The V call is TRBV9, the J call TRBJ1-2; TRBD1 is a possible D gene (6 bases). Between the trimmed V and J ends, which lost 4 bases and 1 base, there was a span of 20 bases. From germline, CDR1 is SGDLS and CDR2 YYNGEE. This CDR3 contains 17 residues.

The V call is TRBV10-2, the J call TRBJ2-6, with D perhaps TRBD1 (5 bases). The CDR3 contains 14 residues. V shed 10 bases and J shed 2 bases, with 12 bases lying between them. Germline CDR1 WSHSY, CDR2 SAAADI. The CDR3, as DNA: TGCGCCACTCTACAGGCAACTGGGGCCAACGTCCTGACTTTC. Residues: CATLQATGANVLTF.

This clone was picked up a small number of times. V gene TRBV12-5 combines with J gene TRBJ2-7, with D uncertain. The V gene's germline CDR1 is LGHNT and CDR2 FRNRAP. V gave up 1 base and J gave up 0 bases, with 16 bases separating them. The CDR3 totals 17 residues. CDR3 region: CASGLGRQVVLSYEQYF. The DNA of the CDR3 is TGTGCTAGTGGTTTGGGGCGGCAGGTGGTCCTCTCCTACGAGCAGTACTTC.

In this sample, this clone turned up a few times. The rearrangement links TRBV10-1 to TRBJ2-3; unclear D gene. This CDR3 has 16 amino acids. The germline V and J ends were trimmed by 4 bases and 2 bases, with 16 bases remaining between them. Germline CDR1 and CDR2: WNHNN and SYGVQD (reference sequence). Here the CDR3 DNA reads TGCGCCAGCAGTGGTCCCGGACCTACCTACACAGATACGCAGTATTTT. Protein product: CASSGPGPTYTDTQYF.

Only one count was recorded for this clone. This chain joins TRBV15 and TRBJ1-5; tentative D call: TRBD1 (6 bases). The CDR3 is 14 residues long. Trimming pared 3 bases from V and 1 base from J, leaving 7 bases between. The germline CDR1 and CDR2 sequences are LNHNV and YYDKDF (reference sequence). The CDR3 loop is CATSRGTSNQPQHF. The CDR3 DNA reads TGTGCCACCAGCAGGGGGACAAGCAATCAGCCCCAGCATTTT.

The chain links TRBV19 to TRBJ2-1; 10 nucleotides align to TRBD2. This CDR3 contains 14 residues. Germline V CDR1 and CDR2: LNHDA, SQIVND (reference sequence). V lost 7 bases, J lost 8 bases, and 8 bases stayed unmatched. CDR3 DNA: TGTGCCAGTACGGGCGTAGCGGGAGGTTATGAGCAGTTCTTC. It is translated as CASTGVAGGYEQFF.

This clone was recorded only once. The DNA of the CDR3 is TGCGCCAGCAGCTTGGAAGCAGGGGCAGATACGCAGTATTTT. It is translated as CASSLEAGADTQYF. The V gene is TRBV5-1, the J gene TRBJ2-3, with D tentatively TRBD1 (6 bases). With 0 bases removed from V and 4 bases from J, the gap between germline ends came to 9 bases. This CDR3 spans 14 amino acids. Germline V gives CDR1 SGHRS, CDR2 YFSETQ.

The chain has TRBV6-4 and TRBJ2-3, with 8 bases fitting TRBD2. This CDR3 spans 17 amino acids. With V trimmed by 2 bases and J by 5 bases, 12 bases remained unmatched. Germline CDR1 and CDR2: MRHNA and SNTAGT. CDR3 sequence (DNA): TGTGCCAGCAGTGACACCCGAGGCGGGGGGTGTAAAGATACGCAGTATTTT. It encodes CASSDTRGGGCKDTQYF.

In DNA form, the CDR3 reads TGTGCCAGCAGCTTAGCGCGGGGGGGCCCAGATACGCAGTATTTT. This translates into CASSLARGGPDTQYF. The V gene is TRBV7-9, the J gene TRBJ2-3, with 9 bases matching TRBD2. The CDR3 length is 15 residues. V was pared by 0 bases and J by 4 bases, with 2 bases of the junction left unmatched. CDR1 and CDR2 (germline): SEHNR, FQNEAQ (reference sequence).

This chain joins TRBV27 and TRBJ2-3; no reliable D call. V lost 9 bases and J 1 base, leaving 11 bases between the germline ends. The CDR3 runs to 13 residues. CDR1 and CDR2 (germline): MNHEY, SMNVEV (reference sequence). The CDR3 region is CASISVGTDTQYF. CDR3 in DNA: TGTGCCAGTATCAGCGTCGGCACAGATACGCAGTATTTT.

The chain is built from TRBV6-5 and TRBJ2-1, with D possibly being TRBD2 (6 bases). Germline CDR1 reads MNHEY; CDR2 reads SVGAGI. CDR3 length: 12 amino acids. Trimming took off 2 bases at V and 7 bases at J, with 6 bases between the two ends. Here the CDR3 DNA reads TGTGCCAGCAGTTACGGGGGGAATGAGCAGTTCTTC. This sequence encodes CASSYGGNEQFF.

The rearrangement links TRBV4-1 to TRBJ2-3; no clear D gene. The CDR3 runs to 16 residues. With 2 bases removed from V and 2 bases from J, the gap between germline ends came to 14 bases. Germline CDR1 is MGHRA and CDR2 is YSYEKL. The CDR3 nucleotides read TGCGCCAGCAGCCAAAGGATCGACTCCGTCACAGATACGCAGTATTTT. Translated, it gives CASSQRIDSVTDTQYF.

The V gene is TRBV6-6, the J gene TRBJ1-2; perhaps TRBD1 as D (5 bases). Germline V gene data show CDR1 as MNHNY and CDR2 as SVGAGI (reference sequence). Trimming removed 7 bases at V and 1 base at J, with 16 bases between. The CDR3 spans 15 residues. The CDR3 nucleotides read TGTGCCAGCAAGTCATCCGGGGGTCTTAACTATGGCTACACCTTC. Amino acids: CASKSSGGLNYGYTF.

This chain connects TRBV5-3 to TRBJ2-7, with TRBD2 identical over 10 bases. TRBV5-3 counts as an open reading frame of uncertain function. The length of the CDR3 is 13 residues. V was clipped by 6 bases and J by 7 bases; unmatched bases: 7. CDR3 DNA sequence: TGTGCCAGAAAGGCTAGCGGGAGTAGGGAGCAGTACTTC. The encoded protein is CARKASGSREQYF.

The chain joins TRBV10-3 to TRBJ1-1; 8 bases are a match to TRBD1. V dropped 2 bases and J dropped 1; count of bases not matched to a gene: 6. Germline-derived CDR1 and CDR2 are ENHRY and SYGVKD. The length of the CDR3 is 16 residues. CDR3 coding DNA: TGTGCCATCAGTGAGCAGGGGGCGGAAAGGAACACTGAAGCTTTCTTT. Protein sequence: CAISEQGAERNTEAFF.

The chain couples TRBV19 to TRBJ2-1, with 8 bases aligning to TRBD2. Losses at the gene ends were 7 bases for V and 6 bases for J; bases not matched to a gene: 5. Germline V lookup: CDR1 LNHDA, CDR2 SQIVND (reference sequence). This CDR3 comprises 13 residues. The CDR3: CASTLAGSNEQFF. The CDR3 DNA is TGTGCCAGTACTTTAGCGGGGAGCAATGAGCAGTTCTTC.

This clone was counted between two and nine times. The V gene is TRBV13, the J gene TRBJ2-1; maybe TRBD2 (6 bases). The CDR3 is 13 residues long. Germline V gene sequence: CDR1 PRHDT, CDR2 FYEKMQ (reference sequence). The V gene lost 5 bases and the J gene lost 8 bases, with 13 bases spanning the gap. CDR3 sequence reads: CASSPDSGDEQFF. As DNA, the CDR3 is TGTGCCAGCAGCCCTGATTCGGGGGATGAGCAGTTCTTC.

This chain joins TRBV6-1 and TRBJ2-2; a weak D match, TRBD1 (5 bases). The length of the CDR3 is 13 residues. V gave up 4 bases and J gave up 6 bases, with 9 bases separating them. Per germline, CDR1 MNHNS and CDR2 SASEGT. The CDR3 loop reads CASSARQSGELFF. DNA for the CDR3: TGTGCCAGCAGTGCCAGACAGTCCGGGGAGCTGTTTTTT.

The V and J genes are TRBV28 and TRBJ1-2; possible D gene TRBD1, 5 bases. The CDR3 totals 16 residues. The germline V gene has CDR1 MDHEN and CDR2 SYDVKM. Deletions cut 5 bases from V and 4 bases from J, with 20 bases between. CDR3 nucleotide sequence: TGTGCCAGCAGTGCATACTCAGGGTATGGCGTCTATGGCTACACCTTC. Its protein product is CASSAYSGYGVYGYTF.

The rearrangement links TRBV2 to TRBJ2-5, with 7 bases aligning to TRBD2. The CDR3 has 13 amino acids. The J segment lost 6 bases and the V segment lost 4 bases, leaving 5 bases of the junction unmatched. Per the germline V gene, CDR1 is SNHLY and CDR2 is FYNNEI. The CDR3 sequence is CASSGLAPKTQYF. CDR3 bases: TGTGCCAGCAGTGGACTAGCTCCAAAGACCCAGTACTTC.

The sample holds a few counts of this clone. V gene TRBV11-2 combines with J gene TRBJ2-7; 14 nucleotides agree with TRBD2. Germline V lookup: CDR1 SGHAT, CDR2 FQNNGV. V lost 3 bases and J lost 4; bases outside the gene matches: 2. This CDR3 is 15 amino acids long. The CDR3 sequence is CASSFGLAGGYEQYF. For the CDR3, the DNA is TGTGCCAGCAGCTTCGGACTAGCGGGGGGATACGAGCAGTACTTC.

The chain has TRBV6-1 and TRBJ2-5; the match to TRBD1 covers 8 bases. J was trimmed by 5 bases and V by 7 bases; bases with no gene match: 12. The germline CDR1 and CDR2 sequences are MNHNS and SASEGT. This CDR3 has 15 residues. CDR3 protein: CASKFGTGEWETQYF. The CDR3 DNA sequence: TGTGCCAGCAAATTTGGGACAGGAGAATGGGAGACCCAGTACTTC.